One sample yielded the 23 T cell receptor beta chains listed below, sequenced in a study of cytomegalovirus exposure and HLA in healthy donors. 60 Vbeta and 13 Jbeta primers were used in PCR. The data were produced by immunoSEQ multiplex PCR, yet TCRdb's version contains in-frame clones alone and is incomplete. This sample has over 150,000 clones, with roughly 80% found just once. The specimen sequenced was PBMCs. The receptor source for this set is a middle-aged woman in good health and CMV-seronegative.

The J gene is TRBJ2-5, the V gene TRBV14; no definite D call. The J call is uncertain, as TRBJ2-7 better fits the DNA end. CDR3 length: 13 residues. Germline V CDR1 and CDR2: SGHDN, FVKESK. The CDR3 reads CASSQAQSYEQYF. CDR3 nucleotide sequence: TGTGCCAGCAGCCAAGCACAGAGCTACGAGCAGTACTTC.

This clone appeared a few times. J is TRBJ2-6 and V is TRBV5-6, with 8 bases fitting TRBD1. The CDR3 has 17 residues. Germline V gene lookup returns CDR1 SGHDT and CDR2 YYEEEE. With V trimmed by 4 bases and J by 0 bases, 6 bases remained unmatched. The CDR3 region has the DNA TGTGCCAGCAGCCCCGGGACAGGTGTCTCTGGGGCCAACGTCCTGACTTTC. Amino acid sequence: CASSPGTGVSGANVLTF.

This clone has at least ten counts. The V call is TRBV5-1, the J call TRBJ2-6; possible D gene TRBD1, 6 bases. Germline V gives CDR1 SGHRS, CDR2 YFSETQ. V lost 7 bases, J lost 1 base, and 9 bases lay in between. CDR3 size: 14 residues. CDR3 protein: CASATGSGANVLTF. CDR3 coding DNA: TGCGCCAGCGCTACAGGGTCTGGGGCCAACGTCCTGACTTTC.

The sample holds a few counts of this clone. V gene TRBV19 combines with J gene TRBJ2-5, with a possible D match to TRBD2 (5 bases). Germline V gives CDR1 LNHDA, CDR2 SQIVND (reference sequence). V shed 5 bases and J shed 1 base, with 11 bases lying between them. This CDR3 comprises 14 residues. Here the CDR3 reads CASSGVGVQETQYF. The DNA for the CDR3 is TGTGCCAGTAGTGGCGTGGGAGTCCAAGAGACCCAGTACTTC.

V gene TRBV5-1 combines with J gene TRBJ1-2; D might be TRBD1 (6 bases). The CDR3 length is 15 residues. CDR1 and CDR2 from the germline V gene are SGHRS and YFSETQ. Trimming pared 1 base from V and 6 bases from J, leaving 16 bases between. The CDR3 nucleotides are TGCGCCAGCAGCTTGAACGCAGGGGCGAAGGATGGCTACACCTTC. Translation: CASSLNAGAKDGYTF.

The DNA of the CDR3 is TGCGCCAGCAGCCACTTGGCCGGGGATACGCAGTATTTT. Its translation: CASSHLAGDTQYF. The chain has TRBV4-1 and TRBJ2-3; D is undetermined. The V end lost 3 bases, the J end lost 6 bases, and 10 bases lay between the germline ends. This CDR3 comprises 13 residues. Germline values: CDR1 MGHRA, CDR2 YSYEKL.

The chain employs TRBV5-1 and TRBJ2-2; perhaps TRBD1 as D (6 bases). V lost 3 bases and J 2 bases, leaving 14 bases between the germline ends. This CDR3 is built from 16 residues. CDR1 and CDR2 from the germline V gene are SGHRS and YFSETQ. Written as DNA, the CDR3 is TGCGCCAGCAGCTACTTCTTGGGACAAAACACCGGGGAGCTGTTTTTT. Translating it yields CASSYFLGQNTGELFF.

This chain joins TRBV5-1 and TRBJ2-7, with D perhaps TRBD2 (5 bases). Trimming shortened V by 7 bases and J by 4 bases, and 9 bases separated the two germline ends. This CDR3 has 11 amino acids. Germline V CDR1 and CDR2: SGHRS, YFSETQ. This CDR3 is CASSPGYEQYF. CDR3 DNA: TGCGCCAGCTCCCCGGGGTACGAGCAGTACTTC. The full variable domain, rest sourced from reference TRBV5-1 and TRBJ2-7, is KAGVTQTPRYLIKTRGQQVTLSCSPISGHRSVSWYQQTPGQGLQFLFEYFSETQRNKGNFPGRFSGRQFSNSRSEMNVSTLELGDSALYLCASSPGYEQYFGPGTRLTVT.

This rearrangement joins TRBV5-5 to TRBJ2-7; D unclear. CDR1 SGHKS and CDR2 YYEKEE come from the germline V gene (reference sequence). V was cut by 4 bases and J by 5 bases, with 10 bases left in between. This CDR3 has 12 residues. CDR3 protein: CASSPISDEQYF. CDR3 coding DNA: TGTGCCAGCAGCCCAATCTCGGACGAGCAGTACTTC.

The chain has TRBV7-9 and TRBJ2-5; possibly TRBD2 for D (6 bases). CDR3 length: 16 residues. Germline V lookup: CDR1 SEHNR, CDR2 FQNEAQ (reference sequence). V lost 1 base to trimming and J lost 3 bases, with 15 bases between them. In nucleotides, the CDR3 is TGTGCCAGCAGCTTAGTTCGAGGACTACTAGAAGAGACCCAGTACTTC. Translating gives CASSLVRGLLEETQYF.

This rearrangement joins TRBV5-1 to TRBJ2-3; D is possibly TRBD1 (6 bases). Germline V gene data show CDR1 as SGHRS and CDR2 as YFSETQ. V was trimmed by 2 bases and J by 1 base, leaving 29 bases between them. This CDR3 spans 21 amino acids. The CDR3 DNA reads TGCGCCAGCAGCTTTACCAGTTTCGGGCAGGGGCTCCCTCTCGGCACAGATACGCAGTATTTT. Amino acids: CASSFTSFGQGLPLGTDTQYF.

The chain uses TRBV2 and TRBJ2-7, with D unclear. The CDR3 spans 14 residues. V was shortened by 7 bases and J by 2 bases, with 15 bases between the two germline ends. The germline V gene encodes CDR1 SNHLY and CDR2 FYNNEI. The CDR3 DNA reads as TGTGCCAGCATGGTAGAGATTACGACCTACGAGCAGTACTTC. This codes for CASMVEITTYEQYF. Drawing the rest from reference TRBV2 and TRBJ2-7, the complete variable domain is EPEVTQTPSHQVTQMGQEVILRCVPISNHLYFYWYRQILGQKVEFLVSFYNNEISEKSEIFDDQFSVERPDGSNFTLKIRSTKLEDSAMYFCASMVEITTYEQYFGPGTRLTVT.

This clone was counted a single time. The chain has TRBV5-4 and TRBJ1-6; D is ambiguous. The CDR3 loop spans 17 amino acids. Germline-derived CDR1 and CDR2 are SGHNT and YYREEE (reference sequence). V gave up 0 bases and J gave up 6 bases, with 16 bases separating them. CDR3 DNA: TGTGCCAGCAGCTTGGAAATTGGTGCCGGAGGTAATTCACCCCTCCACTTT. As protein: CASSLEIGAGGNSPLHF.

The CDR3 spells CASSLPGTGFYNEQFF. CDR3 nucleotide sequence: TGTGCCAGCAGCTTGCCCGGGACAGGGTTCTACAATGAGCAGTTCTTC. The chain joins TRBV5-6 to TRBJ2-1; 9 bases are shared with TRBD1. CDR3 size: 16 residues. V lost 1 base, J lost 3 bases, and 5 bases stayed unmatched. Germline CDR1 and CDR2: SGHDT and YYEEEE.

This rearrangement joins TRBV5-1 to TRBJ1-1; 7 bases match TRBD1. CDR3 length equals 14 residues. The V gene end was trimmed by 3 bases and the J gene end by 1 base; junction bases not matched to a gene: 3. Germline lookup yields CDR1 SGHRS and CDR2 YFSETQ. The CDR3: CASSSGTANTEAFF. The CDR3 region has the DNA TGCGCCAGCAGCTCGGGGACAGCGAACACTGAAGCTTTCTTT.

The rearrangement joins TRBV5-1 to TRBJ2-7, with D maybe TRBD2 (5 bases). V was shortened by 2 bases and J by 9 bases, with 18 bases between the two germline ends. CDR1 and CDR2 from the germline V gene are SGHRS and YFSETQ. The CDR3 has 14 residues. The DNA for the CDR3 is TGCGCCAGCAGCTTCGGATCCCGAGGGTTTCGGCAGTACTTC. Translating it yields CASSFGSRGFRQYF.

The CDR3 spells CAWSITGDQPQHF. CDR3 nucleotide sequence: TGTGCCTGGAGTATAACAGGGGATCAGCCCCAGCATTTT. The J gene is TRBJ1-5, the V gene TRBV30; 7 nucleotides line up with TRBD1. This CDR3 comprises 13 residues. V shed 2 bases, J shed 5 bases, and the junction held 3 bases outside the gene matches. Per the germline V gene, CDR1 is GTSNPN and CDR2 is SVGIG (reference sequence).

The chain combines TRBV5-8 with TRBJ2-6, with 7 nucleotides matching TRBD1. Germline values: CDR1 SGHTS, CDR2 YDEGEE. This CDR3 has 19 amino acids. V trimming: 4 bases; J trimming: 3 bases; junction bases outside the gene matches: 16. This chain's CDR3 is CASSPGGLTGVFGANVLTF. DNA of the CDR3: TGTGCCAGCAGCCCAGGAGGACTCACAGGGGTATTTGGGGCCAACGTCCTGACTTTC.

This chain joins TRBV6-6 and TRBJ1-1; perhaps TRBD1 as D (6 bases). V was cut by 9 bases and J by 0 bases, with 8 bases left in between. The V gene's germline CDR1 is MNHNY and CDR2 SVGAGI (reference sequence). The CDR3 is 12 residues long. Here the CDR3 reads CARGDMNTEAFF. CDR3 in DNA: TGTGCCAGAGGGGACATGAACACTGAAGCTTTCTTT.

The V gene is TRBV5-1, the J gene TRBJ1-2, with TRBD1 matching over 8 bases. CDR3 length: 13 amino acids. The V gene's germline CDR1 is SGHRS and CDR2 YFSETQ. Losses at the gene ends were 4 bases for V and 4 bases for J; bases not matched to a gene: 3. The chain's CDR3 is CASSQTGGYGYTF. The CDR3 nucleotides read TGCGCCAGCAGCCAAACAGGGGGCTATGGCTACACCTTC.

This sequence joins TRBV28 and TRBJ1-5; weak D call: TRBD1 (5 bases). Germline CDR1 and CDR2: MDHEN and SYDVKM. The V end was cut by 5 bases, the J end by 3 bases, with 11 bases between. The CDR3 length is 14 residues. This CDR3 reads CASSAAGSNQPQHF. Here the CDR3 DNA reads TGTGCCAGCAGTGCTGCAGGGTCCAATCAGCCCCAGCATTTT.

The J gene is TRBJ2-7, the V gene TRBV5-5; the match to TRBD1 covers 11 bases. Germline V gene data show CDR1 as SGHKS and CDR2 as YYEKEE (reference sequence). V trimming: 3 bases; J trimming: 4 bases; junction bases outside the gene matches: 6. This CDR3 region has 15 residues. The CDR3 sequence: CASSYGQGALYEQYF. The CDR3, as DNA: TGTGCCAGCAGCTATGGACAGGGGGCATTGTACGAGCAGTACTTC.

The chain combines TRBV11-2 with TRBJ1-1, with D maybe TRBD1 (5 bases). V was clipped by 2 bases and J by 7 bases, with 20 bases between them. CDR1 is SGHAT, CDR2 FQNNGV, per germline. The length of the CDR3 is 16 residues. CDR3 residues: CASSLRGDPFEGEAFF. The CDR3 DNA reads TGTGCCAGCAGCTTACGGGGGGACCCATTCGAAGGTGAAGCTTTCTTT.